This T cell receptor beta chain was recorded in a study of OX40 agonist ivuxolimab in advanced cancers. Study-level background: A diagnosis of hepatocellular carcinoma, melanoma, renal cell or head and neck cancer was present in dose-escalation patients. Findings of the study overall: It was not determined which antigens were specifically recognized by the peripheral T cells that had undergone clonal expansion. Clonal expansion was seen in CD4+ and CD8+ blood T cells by week 6 at 0.1 to 3.0 mg/kg.

The protocol was immunoSEQ multiplex PCR, while the TCRdb copy is restricted to in-frame clones and leaves out a portion. The table includes 15,000 to 20,000 clones, approximately 78% detected once. The CDR3 length is 15 residues. CDR1 is MGHRA, CDR2 YSYEKL, per germline. Trimming cost V 2 bases and J 6 bases; bases outside gene matches: 4. As for this clone: Antigen unknown.

Autoimmune disease history or systemic immunosuppression led to patients being barred. The sequences come from CD4+ or CD8+ T cells sorted from blood, collected in a trial of the OX40 agonist ivuxolimab. The sequence was collected from an adult with an advanced solid tumor such as melanoma, head and neck, liver or kidney cancer. V is TRBV4-1 and J is TRBJ2-2; 9 nucleotides line up with TRBD1. CDR3 region: CASSQWGQGSGELFF. The CDR3, as DNA: TGCGCCAGCAGCCAATGGGGACAGGGTTCCGGGGAGCTGTTTTTT.